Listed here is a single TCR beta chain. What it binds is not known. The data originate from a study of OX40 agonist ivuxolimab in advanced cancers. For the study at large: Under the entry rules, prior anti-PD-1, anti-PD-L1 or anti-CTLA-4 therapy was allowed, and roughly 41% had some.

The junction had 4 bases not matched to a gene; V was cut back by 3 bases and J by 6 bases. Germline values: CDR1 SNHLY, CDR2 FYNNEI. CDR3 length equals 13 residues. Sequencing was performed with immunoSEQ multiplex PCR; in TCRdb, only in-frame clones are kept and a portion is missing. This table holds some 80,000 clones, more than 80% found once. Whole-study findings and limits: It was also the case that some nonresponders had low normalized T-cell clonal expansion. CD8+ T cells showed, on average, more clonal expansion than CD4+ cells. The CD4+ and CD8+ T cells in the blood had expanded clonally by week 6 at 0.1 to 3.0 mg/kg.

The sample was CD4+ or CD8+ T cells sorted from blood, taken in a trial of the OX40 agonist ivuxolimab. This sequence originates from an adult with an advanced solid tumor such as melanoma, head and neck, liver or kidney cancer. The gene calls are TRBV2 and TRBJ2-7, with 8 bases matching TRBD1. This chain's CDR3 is CASSETDRVEQYF. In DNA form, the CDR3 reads TGTGCCAGCAGTGAGACGGACAGGGTCGAGCAGTACTTC.